This TCR beta chain is from a study of Tregs in tolerant kidney transplant recipients. Notes on the study in general: Few patients were studied, so findings need validation in larger groups. Donor-specific Treg expansion exceeded global Treg expansion in tolerant patients, suggesting antigen drive. This study did not directly address biological reproducibility.

Concerning this clone: Its antigen is undetermined. Germline is not matched at one junction end, which may reflect a read error.

The method was immunoSEQ multiplex PCR; TCRdb's version includes in-frame clones alone and lacks a portion of them. Of just under 65,000 clones listed, more than 95% are singletons. This clonotype was obtained from a human donor who received a combined kidney and bone marrow transplant. The sequenced sample was Tregs from blood, obtained before the transplant.

The CDR3 loop is CASSKETGGPDTQYF. For the CDR3, the DNA is TGTGCCAGCAGCAAAGAGACAGGGGGGCCAGATACGCAGTATTTT. The V gene is TRBV4-2, the J gene TRBJ2-3, with 9 bases aligning to TRBD1. Germline CDR1 reads LGHNA; CDR2 reads YNFKEQ. This CDR3 contains 15 residues.